This TCR beta chain comes out of a study of blood T cells in healthy people across ages. It was with a sample-barcoded 5' primer and a J-beta primer mix that a second PCR of roughly 6 to 11 cycles was run. One entry per CDR3 protein results from TCRdb running MiXCR on the 5' RACE reads. The data show fewer than 900,000 distinct CDR3 sequences, 35% to 45% seen once. CDR3 length equals 14 residues. The V gene lost 3 bases and the J gene lost 7 bases, with 12 bases spanning the gap. Germline V gene lookup returns CDR1 SNHLY and CDR2 FYNNEI. The sequencing sample was made of blood. The sequence was obtained from a woman aged 55-69 years in good health. J is TRBJ1-4 and V is TRBV2; possible D gene TRBD1, 5 bases. The CDR3 region has the DNA TGTGCCAGCAGTGACAGGGAATTTGGTGAAAAACTGTTTTTT. Its protein product is CASSDREFGEKLFF.